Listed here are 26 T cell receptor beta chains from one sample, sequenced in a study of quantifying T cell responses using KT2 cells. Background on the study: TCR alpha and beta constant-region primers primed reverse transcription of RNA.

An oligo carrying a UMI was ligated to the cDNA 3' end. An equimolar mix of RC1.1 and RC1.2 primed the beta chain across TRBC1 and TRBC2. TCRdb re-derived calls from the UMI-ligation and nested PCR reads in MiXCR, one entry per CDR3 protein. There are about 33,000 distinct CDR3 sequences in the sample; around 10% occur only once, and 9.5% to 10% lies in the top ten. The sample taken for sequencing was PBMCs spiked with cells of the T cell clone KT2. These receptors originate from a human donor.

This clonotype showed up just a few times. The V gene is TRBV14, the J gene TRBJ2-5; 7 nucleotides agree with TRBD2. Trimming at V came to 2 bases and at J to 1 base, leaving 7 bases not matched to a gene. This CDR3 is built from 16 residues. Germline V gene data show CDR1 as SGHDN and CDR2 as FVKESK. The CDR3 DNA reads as TGTGCCAGCAGCCAATCTAGCGGCCTCTCCCAAGAGACCCAGTACTTC. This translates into CASSQSSGLSQETQYF.

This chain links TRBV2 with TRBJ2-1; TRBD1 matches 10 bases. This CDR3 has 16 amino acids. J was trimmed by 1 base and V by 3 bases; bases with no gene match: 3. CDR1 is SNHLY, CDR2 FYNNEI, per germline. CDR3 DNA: TGTGCCAGCAGTGATGGGACAGGGGTGTCCTACAATGAGCAGTTCTTC. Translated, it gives CASSDGTGVSYNEQFF. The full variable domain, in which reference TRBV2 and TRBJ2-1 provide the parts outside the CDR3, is EPEVTQTPSHQVTQMGQEVILRCVPISNHLYFYWYRQILGQKVEFLVSFYNNEISEKSEIFDDQFSVERPDGSNFTLKIRSTKLEDSAMYFCASSDGTGVSYNEQFFGPGTRLTVL.

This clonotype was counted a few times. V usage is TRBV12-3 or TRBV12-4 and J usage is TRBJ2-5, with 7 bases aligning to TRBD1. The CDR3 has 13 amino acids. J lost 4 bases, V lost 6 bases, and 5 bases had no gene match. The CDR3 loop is CASSRQGTETQYF. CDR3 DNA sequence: TGTGCCAGCAGCCGACAGGGAACAGAGACCCAGTACTTC.

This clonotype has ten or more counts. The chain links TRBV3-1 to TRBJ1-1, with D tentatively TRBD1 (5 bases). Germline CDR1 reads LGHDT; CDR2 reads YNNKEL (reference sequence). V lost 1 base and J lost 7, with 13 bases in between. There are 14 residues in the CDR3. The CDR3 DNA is TGTGCCAGCAGCCAAGCGTGGAGGGGTCGTGAAGCTTTCTTT. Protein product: CASSQAWRGREAFF.

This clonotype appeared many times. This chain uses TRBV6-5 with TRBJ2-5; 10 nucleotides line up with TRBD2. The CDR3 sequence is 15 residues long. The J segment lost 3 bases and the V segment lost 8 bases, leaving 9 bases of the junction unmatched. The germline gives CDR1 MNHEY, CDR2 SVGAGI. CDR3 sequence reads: CASRGIGLAEETQYF. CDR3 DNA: TGTGCCAGCCGCGGTATAGGACTAGCGGAAGAGACCCAGTACTTC.

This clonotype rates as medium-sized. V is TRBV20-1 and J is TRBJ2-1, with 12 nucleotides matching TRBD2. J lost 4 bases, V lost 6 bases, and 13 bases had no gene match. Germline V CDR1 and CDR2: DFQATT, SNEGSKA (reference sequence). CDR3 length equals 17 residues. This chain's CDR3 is CSAEGLAGGQRYNEQFF. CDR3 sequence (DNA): TGCAGTGCCGAGGGGCTAGCGGGGGGGCAACGGTACAATGAGCAGTTCTTC.

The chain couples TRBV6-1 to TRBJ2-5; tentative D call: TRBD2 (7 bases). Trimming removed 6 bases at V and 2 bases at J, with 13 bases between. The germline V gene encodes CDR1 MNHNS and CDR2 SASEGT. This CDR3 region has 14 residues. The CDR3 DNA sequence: TGTGCCAGCAGCCGGGGGGACACGCAAGAGACCCAGTACTTC. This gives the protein CASSRGDTQETQYF.

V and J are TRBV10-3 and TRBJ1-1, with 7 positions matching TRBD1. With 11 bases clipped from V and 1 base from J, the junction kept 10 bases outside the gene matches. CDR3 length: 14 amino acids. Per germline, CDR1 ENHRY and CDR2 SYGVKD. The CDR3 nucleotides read TGTGCCTCCAAGGAGGGGGCGAGGAACACTGAAGCTTTCTTT. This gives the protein CASKEGARNTEAFF.

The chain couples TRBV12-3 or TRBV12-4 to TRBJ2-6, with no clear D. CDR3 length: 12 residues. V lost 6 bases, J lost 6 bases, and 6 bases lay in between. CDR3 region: CASSLMANVLTF. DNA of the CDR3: TGTGCCAGCAGCCTTATGGCCAACGTCCTGACTTTC.

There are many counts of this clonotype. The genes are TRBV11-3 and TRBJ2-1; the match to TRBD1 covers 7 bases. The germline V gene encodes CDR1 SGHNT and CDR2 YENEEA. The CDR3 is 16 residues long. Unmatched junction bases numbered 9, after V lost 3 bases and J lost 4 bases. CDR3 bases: TGTGCCAGCAGCTTGCAGGAAAGGGGGCCATACAATGAGCAGTTCTTC. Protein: CASSLQERGPYNEQFF.

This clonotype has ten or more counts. In DNA, the CDR3 is TGTGCCAGCAGCTTATTGGATACGCAGTATTTT. Translated: CASSLLDTQYF. This chain connects TRBV11-2 to TRBJ2-3; D not certain. The CDR3 runs to 11 residues. V was cut by 2 bases and J by 6 bases, with 3 bases left in between. Germline assignment: CDR1 SGHAT and CDR2 FQNNGV.

The CDR3 DNA follows: TGTGCCACCGGACTAGCGGGAGGGCCATCCGATACGCAGTATTTT. Translating gives CATGLAGGPSDTQYF. This chain joins TRBV10-3 and TRBJ2-3; 15 bases line up with TRBD2. Germline V lookup: CDR1 ENHRY, CDR2 SYGVKD. This CDR3 has 15 amino acids. The J segment lost 6 bases and the V segment lost 10 bases, leaving 8 bases of the junction unmatched.

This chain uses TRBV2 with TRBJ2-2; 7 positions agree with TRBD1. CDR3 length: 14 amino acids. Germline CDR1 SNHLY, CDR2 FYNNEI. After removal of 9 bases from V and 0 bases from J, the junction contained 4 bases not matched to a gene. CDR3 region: CARKGQSNTGELFF. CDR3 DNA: TGTGCCAGGAAGGGACAGTCGAACACCGGGGAGCTGTTTTTT.

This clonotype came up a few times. The CDR3 here is CASSSRGGTDTEAFF. The CDR3 region has the DNA TGCGCCAGCAGCTCCCGCGGGGGAACCGACACTGAAGCTTTCTTT. This chain joins TRBV5-1 and TRBJ1-1; D perhaps matches TRBD1 (5 bases). Germline V gene sequence: CDR1 SGHRS, CDR2 YFSETQ. The CDR3 has 15 residues. Trimming stripped 3 bases from V and 3 bases from J, with 15 bases between. The full variable domain, in which reference TRBV5-1 and TRBJ1-1 provide the parts outside the CDR3, is KAGVTQTPRYLIKTRGQQVTLSCSPISGHRSVSWYQQTPGQGLQFLFEYFSETQRNKGNFPGRFSGRQFSNSRSEMNVSTLELGDSALYLCASSSRGGTDTEAFFGQGTRLTVV.

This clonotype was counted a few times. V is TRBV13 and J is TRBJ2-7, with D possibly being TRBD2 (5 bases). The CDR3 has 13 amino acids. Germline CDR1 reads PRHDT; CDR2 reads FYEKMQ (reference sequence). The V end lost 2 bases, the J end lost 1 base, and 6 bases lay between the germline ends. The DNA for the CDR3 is TGTGCCAGCAGCTTACGGGGTTCCTACGAGCAGTACTTC. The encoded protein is CASSLRGSYEQYF.

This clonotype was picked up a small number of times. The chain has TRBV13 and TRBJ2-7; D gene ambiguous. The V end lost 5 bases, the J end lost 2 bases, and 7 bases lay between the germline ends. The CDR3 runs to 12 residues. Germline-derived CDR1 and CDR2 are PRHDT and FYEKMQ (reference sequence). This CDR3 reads CASSREPYEQYF. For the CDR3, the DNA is TGTGCCAGCAGCCGCGAACCCTACGAGCAGTACTTC.

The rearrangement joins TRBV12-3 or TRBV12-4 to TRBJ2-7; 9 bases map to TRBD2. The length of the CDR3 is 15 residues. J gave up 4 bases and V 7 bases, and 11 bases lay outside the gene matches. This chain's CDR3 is CASTQGAGGSYEQYF. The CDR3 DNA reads TGTGCCAGCACCCAGGGTGCGGGAGGGTCATACGAGCAGTACTTC.

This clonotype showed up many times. The CDR3 region has the DNA TGTGCCACCAGCAGAGATCCCCCAGGACAGACGGTGTCGGGCACCATATATTTT. This codes for CATSRDPPGQTVSGTIYF. The chain has TRBV15 and TRBJ1-3; tentative D call: TRBD1 (6 bases). Germline assignment: CDR1 LNHNV and CDR2 YYDKDF (reference sequence). V shed 0 bases and J shed 9 bases, with 24 bases lying between them. This CDR3 has 18 residues.

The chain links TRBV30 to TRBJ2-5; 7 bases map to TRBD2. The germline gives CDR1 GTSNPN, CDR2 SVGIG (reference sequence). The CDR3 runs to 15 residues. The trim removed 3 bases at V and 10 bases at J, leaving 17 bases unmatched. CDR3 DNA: TGTGCCTGGAGCCCCCGGGCGGGGGAGACCTTAGGCCAGTACTTC. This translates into CAWSPRAGETLGQYF.

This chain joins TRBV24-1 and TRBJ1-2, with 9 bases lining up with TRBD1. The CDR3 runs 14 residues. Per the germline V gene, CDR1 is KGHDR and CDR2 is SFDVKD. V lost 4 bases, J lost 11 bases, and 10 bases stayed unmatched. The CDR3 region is CATSEHPGQGSYTF. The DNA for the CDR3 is TGTGCCACCAGTGAACATCCGGGACAGGGTTCTTACACCTTC.

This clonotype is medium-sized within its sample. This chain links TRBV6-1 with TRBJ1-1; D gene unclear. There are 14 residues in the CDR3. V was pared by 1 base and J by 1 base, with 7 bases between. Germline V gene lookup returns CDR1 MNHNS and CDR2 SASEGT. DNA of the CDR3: TGTGCCAGCAGTGAAGTGTGGCAGAACACTGAAGCTTTCTTT. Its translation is CASSEVWQNTEAFF.

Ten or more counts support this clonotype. The CDR3: CASSILGRGQPQHF. As DNA, the CDR3 is TGTGCCAGTAGTATTCTGGGACGGGGTCAGCCCCAGCATTTT. The chain is built from TRBV19 and TRBJ1-5, with a weak D call TRBD1 (5 bases). CDR1 LNHDA and CDR2 SQIVND come from the germline V gene (reference sequence). This CDR3 has 14 residues. V lost 3 bases and J lost 6, with 12 bases in between.

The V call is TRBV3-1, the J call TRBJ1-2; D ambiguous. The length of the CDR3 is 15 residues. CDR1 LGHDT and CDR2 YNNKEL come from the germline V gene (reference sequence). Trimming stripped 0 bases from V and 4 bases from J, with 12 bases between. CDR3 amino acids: CASSQDLPAVYGYTF. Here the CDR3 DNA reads TGTGCCAGCAGCCAAGATCTTCCGGCAGTCTATGGCTACACCTTC.

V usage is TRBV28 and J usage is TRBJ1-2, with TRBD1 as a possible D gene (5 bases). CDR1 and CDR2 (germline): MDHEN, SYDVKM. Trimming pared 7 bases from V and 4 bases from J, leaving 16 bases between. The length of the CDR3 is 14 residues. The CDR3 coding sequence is TGTGCCAGCACCACCAGGGCGGGGACCTATGGCTACACCTTC. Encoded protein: CASTTRAGTYGYTF.

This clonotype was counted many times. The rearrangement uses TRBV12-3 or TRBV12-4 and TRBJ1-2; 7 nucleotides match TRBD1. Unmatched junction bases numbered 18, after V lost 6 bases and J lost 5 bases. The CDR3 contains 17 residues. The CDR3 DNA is TGTGCCAGCAGCCCTGGCGGGGCTACGGACAGGCGTTATGGCTACACCTTC. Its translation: CASSPGGATDRRYGYTF.

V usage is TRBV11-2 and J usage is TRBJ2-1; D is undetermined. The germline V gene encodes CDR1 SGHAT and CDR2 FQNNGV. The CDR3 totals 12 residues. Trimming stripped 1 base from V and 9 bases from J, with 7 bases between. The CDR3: CASSLVWGEQFF. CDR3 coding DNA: TGTGCCAGCAGCTTAGTTTGGGGTGAGCAGTTCTTC. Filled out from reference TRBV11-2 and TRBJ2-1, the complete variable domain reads EAGVAQSPRYKIIEKRQSVAFWCNPISGHATLYWYQQILGQGPKLLIQFQNNGVVDDSQLPKDRFSAERLKGVDSTLKIQPAKLEDSAVYLCASSLVWGEQFFGPGTRLTVL.